The source of this TCR beta chain is a study of shared clonotypes between healthy human individuals. Naive CD8 cells were CD45RO-negative, positively selected for CCR7, excluding terminally differentiated effector memory CD45RA+ cells. Trimming shortened V by 3 bases and J by 2 bases, and 13 bases separated the two germline ends. Germline CDR1 reads SEHNR; CDR2 reads FQNEAQ (reference sequence). CDR3 length: 15 residues. Clones were read by immunoSEQ multiplex PCR, and TCRdb kept only the in-frame ones, dropping some. Of hundreds of thousands of clones listed, roughly 96% are singletons. The sample comprised naive CD8+ T cells sorted from blood. V gene TRBV7-9 combines with J gene TRBJ1-1, with D tentatively TRBD1 (6 bases). The TCR comes from a woman aged 25 to 45 in good health. CDR3 residues: CASSLLQGTNTEAFF. CDR3 DNA: TGTGCCAGCAGCTTGCTCCAGGGGACCAACACTGAAGCTTTCTTT.